This TCR beta chain was obtained from a study of CD8 T cells in ankylosing spondylitis. The study's findings and limits: Ankylosing spondylitis blood seemed to carry a telltale TCR beta motif made of seven or eight highly homologous variants.

TCRdb re-analysed the 5' RACE reads in MiXCR, keeping a single row per CDR3 protein. The data hold roughly 180,000 distinct CDR3 sequences, with around 13% observed a single time. A note on this clonotype: Its antigen is currently unknown.

The sequencing sample was made of blood, either unsorted or a sorted T cell fraction (not recorded which). This TCR was sampled from a male donor with ankylosing spondylitis or in good health (not recorded which).

DNA for the CDR3: TGTGCCAGCAGTTTAGGGATGACCTCTCGCCAATACGAGCAGTACTTC. Amino acids: CASSLGMTSRQYEQYF. The rearrangement uses TRBV12-3 or TRBV12-4 and TRBJ2-7; D unclear. This CDR3 is built from 16 residues. Between the trimmed V and J ends, which lost 1 base and 4 bases, there was a span of 17 bases.